This T cell receptor beta chain was sequenced in a study of a mutant IDH1 vaccine in newly diagnosed glioma. Study details: Mean patient age was about 44 years; approximately 62% were male and about 40% female. Findings and limits, study-wide: Patients mounted vaccine-induced immune responses in almost 95% of cases.

This CDR3 is built from 17 residues. Trimming took off 2 bases at V and 2 bases at J, with 17 bases between the two ends. Germline loops: CDR1 MGHRA, CDR2 YSYEKL. This clone came up once. Its antigen is currently unknown. Time point meaning: baseline, week 1 (first vaccination visit). This sample's treatment: pre-vaccination baseline after standard-of-care therapy. Astrocytomas that were new, WHO grade 3 or 4, IDH1-mutant and ATRX-lost were present in the donors. The protocol was immunoSEQ multiplex PCR, while the TCRdb copy is restricted to in-frame clones and leaves out a portion. Among tens of thousands of clones, almost 85% were seen once, and the ten largest hold about 21%.

This chain joins TRBV4-1 and TRBJ2-3, with D perhaps matching TRBD2 (6 bases). This sequence was found in a man under 40 with glioma. Specimen: PBMCs, collected from a glioma patient treated with radiotherapy, temozolomide or both. The CDR3 nucleotides read TGCGCCAGCAGCCAACCGCTGCCTGGGACTGCCACAGATACGCAGTATTTT. Translation gives CASSQPLPGTATDTQYF.